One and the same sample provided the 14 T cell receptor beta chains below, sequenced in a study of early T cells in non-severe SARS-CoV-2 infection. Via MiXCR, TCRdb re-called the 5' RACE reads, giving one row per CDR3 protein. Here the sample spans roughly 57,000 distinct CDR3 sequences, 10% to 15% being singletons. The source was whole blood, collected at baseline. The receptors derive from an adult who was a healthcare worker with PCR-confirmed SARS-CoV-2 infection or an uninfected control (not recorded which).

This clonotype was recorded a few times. Here the CDR3 DNA reads TGTGCCAGCAACAGGGGGCGAGACACCGGGGAGCTGTTTTTT. As protein: CASNRGRDTGELFF. The chain links TRBV28 to TRBJ2-2; 9 positions agree with TRBD1. The CDR3 sequence is 14 residues long. Per the germline V gene, CDR1 is MDHEN and CDR2 is SYDVKM. V was pared by 7 bases and J by 3 bases, with 3 bases of the junction left unmatched. Based on the CDR3 plus reference TRBV28 and TRBJ2-2, the full variable domain is DVKVTQSSRYLVKRTGEKVFLECVQDMDHENMFWYRQDPGLGLRLIYFSYDVKMKEKGDIPEGYSVSREKKERFSLILESASTNQTSMYLCASNRGRDTGELFFGEGSRLTVL.

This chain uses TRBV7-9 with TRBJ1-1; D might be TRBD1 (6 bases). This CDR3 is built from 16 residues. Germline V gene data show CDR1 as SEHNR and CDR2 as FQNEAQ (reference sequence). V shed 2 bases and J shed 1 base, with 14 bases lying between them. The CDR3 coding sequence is TGTGCCAGCAGCTTATTGAGGGGGGGCGAGAACACTGAAGCTTTCTTT. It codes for CASSLLRGGENTEAFF.

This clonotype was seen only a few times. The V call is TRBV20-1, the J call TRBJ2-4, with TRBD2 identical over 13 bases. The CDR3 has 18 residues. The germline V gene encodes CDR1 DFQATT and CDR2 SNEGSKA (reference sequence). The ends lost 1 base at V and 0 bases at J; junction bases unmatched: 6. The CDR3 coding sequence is TGCAGTGCTAGAGGGACTAGCGGGAGTTTGGGAGCCAAAAACATTCAGTACTTC. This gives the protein CSARGTSGSLGAKNIQYF.

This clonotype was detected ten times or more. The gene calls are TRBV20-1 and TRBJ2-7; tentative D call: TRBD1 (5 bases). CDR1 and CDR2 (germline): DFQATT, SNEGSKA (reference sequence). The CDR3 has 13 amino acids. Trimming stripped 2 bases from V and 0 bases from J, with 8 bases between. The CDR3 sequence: CSARRTSSYEQYF. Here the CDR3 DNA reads TGCAGTGCTAGACGGACAAGCTCCTACGAGCAGTACTTC.

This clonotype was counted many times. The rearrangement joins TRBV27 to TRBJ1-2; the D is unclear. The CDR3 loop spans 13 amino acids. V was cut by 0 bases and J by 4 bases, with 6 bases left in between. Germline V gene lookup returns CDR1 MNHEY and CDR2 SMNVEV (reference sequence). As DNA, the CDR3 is TGTGCCAGCAGTTTATCTGCAGCCTATGGCTACACCTTC. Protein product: CASSLSAAYGYTF.

In nucleotides, the CDR3 is TGCGCCAGCAGCTTGGATCAAGGGGAGGTTGAGCAGTTCTTC. This codes for CASSLDQGEVEQFF. J is TRBJ2-1 and V is TRBV5-1; a weak D match, TRBD2 (6 bases). The CDR3 consists of 14 residues. Germline V lookup: CDR1 SGHRS, CDR2 YFSETQ. V was pared by 0 bases and J by 9 bases, with 13 bases between.

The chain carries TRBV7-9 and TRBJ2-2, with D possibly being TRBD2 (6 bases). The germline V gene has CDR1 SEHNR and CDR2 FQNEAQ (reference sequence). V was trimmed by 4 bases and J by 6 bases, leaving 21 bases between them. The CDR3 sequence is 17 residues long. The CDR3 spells CASSSREGRLMSGELFF. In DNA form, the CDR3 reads TGTGCCAGCAGCTCCCGCGAAGGGAGGTTAATGTCCGGGGAGCTGTTTTTT.

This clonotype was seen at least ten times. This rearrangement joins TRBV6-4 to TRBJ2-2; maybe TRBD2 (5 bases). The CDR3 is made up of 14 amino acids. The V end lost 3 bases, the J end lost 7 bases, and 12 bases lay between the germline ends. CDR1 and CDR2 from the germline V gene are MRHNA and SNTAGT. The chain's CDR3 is CASSESGDNGELFF. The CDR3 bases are TGTGCCAGCAGTGAATCCGGGGATAACGGGGAGCTGTTTTTT.

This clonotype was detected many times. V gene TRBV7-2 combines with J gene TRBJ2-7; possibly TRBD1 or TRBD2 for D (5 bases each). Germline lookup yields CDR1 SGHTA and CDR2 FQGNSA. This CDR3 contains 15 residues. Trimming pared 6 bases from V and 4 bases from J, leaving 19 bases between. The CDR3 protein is CASRFARGDVYEQYF. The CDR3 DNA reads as TGTGCCAGCAGGTTTGCGCGAGGGGACGTTTACGAGCAGTACTTC.

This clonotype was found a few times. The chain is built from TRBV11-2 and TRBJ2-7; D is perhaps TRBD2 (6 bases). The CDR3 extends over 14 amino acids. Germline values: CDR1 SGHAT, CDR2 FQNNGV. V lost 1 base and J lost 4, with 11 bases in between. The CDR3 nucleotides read TGTGCCAGCAGCTTAGTGTCTGGGGGGTACGAGCAGTACTTC. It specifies CASSLVSGGYEQYF.

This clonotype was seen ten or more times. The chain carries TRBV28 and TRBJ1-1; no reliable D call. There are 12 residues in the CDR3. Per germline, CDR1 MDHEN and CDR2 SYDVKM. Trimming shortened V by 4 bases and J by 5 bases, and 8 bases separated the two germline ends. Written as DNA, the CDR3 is TGTGCCAGCAGTTCCTACCCAACTGAAGCTTTCTTT. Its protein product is CASSSYPTEAFF.

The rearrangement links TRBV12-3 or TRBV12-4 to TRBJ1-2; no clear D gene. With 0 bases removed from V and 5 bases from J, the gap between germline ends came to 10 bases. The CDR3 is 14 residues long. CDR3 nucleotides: TGTGCCAGCAGTTTAGCGGCCGATTATTATGGCTACACCTTC. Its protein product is CASSLAADYYGYTF.

The CDR3 nucleotides read TGCAGTGCTCGCGACAAATACGAGCAGTACTTC. Translation: CSARDKYEQYF. This sequence joins TRBV20-1 and TRBJ2-7; D call uncertain. Germline loops: CDR1 DFQATT, CDR2 SNEGSKA (reference sequence). The CDR3 is 11 amino acids. Trimming took 5 bases from V and 4 from J, leaving 9 bases between them.

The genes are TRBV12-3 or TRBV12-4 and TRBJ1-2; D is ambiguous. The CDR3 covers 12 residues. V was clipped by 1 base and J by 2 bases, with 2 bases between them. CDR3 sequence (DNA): TGTGCCAGCAGTTTAGGGAACTATGGCTACACCTTC. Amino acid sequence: CASSLGNYGYTF.